This T cell receptor beta chain came from a study of T cell responses to AZD1222 COVID-19 vaccine (dated by TCRdb to about 2021). General notes on the study: TCR sequencing was performed for more than 230 trial participants, of whom about 200 were given two doses of AZD1222 and some 26 were given two doses of MenACWY control vaccine. Trial participants were enrolled by age into 18-55, 56-69 and 70-plus year subgroups, with roughly 160, 29 and 62 TCR-sequenced participants respectively. Study-wide conclusions, independent of this receptor: CD4 TCRs associated with the vaccine covered the entire spike protein, and the dominant responses were in regions 160-218 and 743-854. In the small 56-69-year group, the increase in depth fell short of significance, most likely because of low power. Participants were mostly white British and included more females than males, and it was suggested by the authors that clonal diversity may have been underestimated. Nearly half of unique spike-specific TCRs reportedly recognized epitopes outside regions mutated in the B.1.351 and B.1.1.7 variants. No day 14 peak-response samples were available, so repertoires were characterized only after the peak T cell response. After two AZD1222 doses, both the breadth and the depth of spike-specific TCRs were significantly higher than at day 0 and than in MenACWY recipients. Only 5 to 7 AZD1222 recipients were SARS-CoV-2 seropositive at baseline, limiting conclusions about previously exposed vaccinees.

With respect to this clone: The specificity of this receptor is unknown. Qualities for individual bases were not recorded, and no much larger clone is one base off.

The CDR3 regions of human TCRbeta chains were analyzed by immunosequencing. Per the source publication's procedure: TCRs in the repertoires were compared against a reference library of SARS-CoV-2-specific TCRs that had been generated with the MIRA antigen-specificity platform. Breadth was defined as the fraction of unique TCRs that were SARS-CoV-2-associated, and depth was defined as the fraction of total T cells that were SARS-CoV-2-associated. Using the MIRA data, each spike-specific TCR was mapped to the spike region that the TCR reacts to and placed in a CD4 or CD8 class. Log10-transformed breadth and depth values were compared by one-way ANOVA with Sidak's multiple comparisons tests. This is the immuneACCESS table as TCRdb keeps it, with only in-frame sequences that have V and J called. A part of the clones is gone; compared with another copy, unresolved V genes explain less than half, and the rest is unexplained. V and J calls and clone size are those listed in that table; D and trimming were worked out from the DNA. In this sample the table shows fewer than 180,000 clones, approximately 92% of which occur a single time. The biggest ten clones account for about 3.3% of the sample.

Interpreted using the paper, the time point label stands for: about 28 days (+/-7) after the second vaccine dose. Because spike-specific TCR depth and breadth did not differ between the two schedules, AZD1222 recipients who got a second dose at roughly 4 weeks were pooled with those who got a second dose at roughly 12 weeks. Vaccinee samples came from UK trials COV001 and COV002, including a single-blind randomized controlled phase 2/3 trial of AZD1222 (ChAdOx1 nCoV-19) in healthy adults. For TCRbeta chain sequencing, PBMC samples were collected from trial participants at day 0 and at day 28 after the second dose. From V the trimming removes 2 bases and from J it removes 4 bases, while the gene matches leave 6 bases of the junction unaccounted for. The CDR3 runs 14 amino acids, cysteine and phenylalanine included. The CDR3 DNA has 42 bases and is translated from base 1. Taken from the germline V gene (reference sequence), the CDR1 and CDR2 loops are GTSNPN and SVGIG.

The sequence was obtained from an adult who received the AZD1222 COVID-19 vaccine. This specimen consisted of peripheral blood, obtained 28 days after the second AZD1222 dose. The sequence links TRBV30 to TRBJ1-1, with 8 middle bases fitting TRBD1. For the CDR3, the sequence is CAWSLSTGGTEAFF. The sequenced DNA is TGTGCCTGGAGTCTTAGTACAGGGGGCACTGAAGCTTTCTTT.